This entry lists 26 T cell receptor beta chains sequenced from one sample in a study of blood T cell repertoires in COVID-19. Assay: immunoSEQ multiplex PCR; the TCRdb copy retains only in-frame clones and omits some. Of approximately 160,000 clones in the sample, approximately 84% were seen once. The source material was peripheral blood. These receptors all stem from a woman aged 55-69 years with COVID-19, enrolled during active disease.

The V and J genes are TRBV5-1 and TRBJ1-1, with D possibly being TRBD1 (5 bases). Germline CDR1 reads SGHRS; CDR2 reads YFSETQ. V lost 1 base, J lost 1 base, and 8 bases lay in between. This CDR3 contains 14 residues. The CDR3 DNA reads TGCGCCAGCAGCTTGTGGAGGGGGAACACTGAAGCTTTCTTT. Amino acid sequence: CASSLWRGNTEAFF.

The chain has TRBV9 and TRBJ2-5, with TRBD2 as a possible D gene (5 bases). This CDR3 has 16 residues. Germline V gives CDR1 SGDLS, CDR2 YYNGEE. Trimming shortened V by 4 bases and J by 1 base, and 17 bases separated the two germline ends. In DNA form, the CDR3 reads TGTGCCAGCAGCCCCCACAGAGCGGTACTCCAAGAGACCCAGTACTTC. It specifies CASSPHRAVLQETQYF.

The chain employs TRBV5-8 and TRBJ1-5; D remains unclear. Germline V gene lookup returns CDR1 SGHTS and CDR2 YDEGEE. Trimming removed 4 bases at V and 4 bases at J, with 12 bases between. The CDR3 spans 14 residues. The CDR3 is CASSLTRRNQPQHF. The CDR3 region has the DNA TGTGCCAGCAGCCTAACTAGACGGAATCAGCCCCAGCATTTT.

V usage is TRBV14 and J usage is TRBJ1-1; weak D call: TRBD1 (5 bases). CDR3 size: 14 residues. Trimming took 4 bases from V and 7 from J, leaving 16 bases between them. Germline V gene data show CDR1 as SGHDN and CDR2 as FVKESK. In DNA form, the CDR3 reads TGTGCCAGCAGCCTTGCAGGGATGTTAGGTGAAGCTTTCTTT. Its translation: CASSLAGMLGEAFF.

The table lists this clone with a few counts. This sequence joins TRBV3-1 (or the pseudogene TRBV3-2) and TRBJ1-4; no firm D call. This CDR3 region has 14 residues. CDR1 is LGHDT and CDR2 is YNNKEL in the germline V gene (reference sequence). V lost 1 base, J lost 8 bases, and 11 bases lay in between. The CDR3 reads CASSQVKRSEKLFF. The CDR3, as DNA: TGTGCCAGCAGCCAAGTAAAAAGGAGCGAAAAACTGTTTTTT.

This chain uses TRBV6-5 with TRBJ2-7; a weak D match, TRBD1 (5 bases). From germline, CDR1 is MNHEY and CDR2 SVGAGI. V shed 5 bases and J shed 2 bases, with 10 bases lying between them. The CDR3 runs 13 residues. CDR3 region: CASSPTGPYEQYF. As DNA, the CDR3 is TGTGCCAGCAGTCCCACAGGACCCTACGAGCAGTACTTC.

The chain uses TRBV7-9 and TRBJ2-7; 9 bases map to TRBD1. The V gene's germline CDR1 is SEHNR and CDR2 FQNEAQ (reference sequence). Trimming at V came to 4 bases and at J to 5 bases, leaving 9 bases not matched to a gene. The CDR3 has 15 residues. This CDR3 is CASSYRDRVFNEQYF. Written as DNA, the CDR3 is TGTGCCAGCAGCTACCGGGACAGGGTTTTCAACGAGCAGTACTTC.

The chain carries TRBV6-5 and TRBJ2-7, with 7 bases identical to TRBD2. V dropped 4 bases and J dropped 4; count of bases not matched to a gene: 1. This CDR3 spans 12 amino acids. Germline assignment: CDR1 MNHEY and CDR2 SVGAGI. The CDR3 loop reads CASSSSGYEQYF. CDR3 nucleotide sequence: TGTGCCAGCAGTTCTAGCGGTTACGAGCAGTACTTC.

This rearrangement joins TRBV6-1 to TRBJ1-3; maybe TRBD1 (5 bases). V was trimmed by 1 base and J by 4 bases, leaving 17 bases between them. Germline values: CDR1 MNHNS, CDR2 SASEGT. There are 17 residues in the CDR3. The CDR3: CASSEEYRVSGGNTIYF. CDR3 in DNA: TGTGCCAGCAGTGAAGAGTATCGGGTGTCAGGGGGAAACACCATATATTTT.

V gene TRBV6-5 combines with J gene TRBJ2-5, with a weak D call TRBD2 (5 bases). V was pared by 7 bases and J by 4 bases, with 13 bases between. Germline V gene lookup returns CDR1 MNHEY and CDR2 SVGAGI. The CDR3 consists of 13 residues. The CDR3 spells CASMRAGRETQYF. For the CDR3, the DNA is TGTGCCAGCATGAGGGCAGGTAGAGAGACCCAGTACTTC.

The chain couples TRBV7-9 to TRBJ1-2, with TRBD1 matching over 10 bases. This CDR3 spans 14 amino acids. The V gene end was trimmed by 4 bases and the J gene end by 6 bases; junction bases not matched to a gene: 5. Germline V gene data show CDR1 as SEHNR and CDR2 as FQNEAQ (reference sequence). The DNA of the CDR3 is TGTGCCAGCAGCTCGACAGGGGGCAAGGATGGCTACACCTTC. This translates into CASSSTGGKDGYTF.

This clone was observed once. This chain connects TRBV7-9 to TRBJ1-2, with D perhaps matching TRBD1 (5 bases). Trimming removed 5 bases from V and 4 bases from J, with 11 bases in between. The CDR3 spans 13 residues. Germline CDR1 reads SEHNR; CDR2 reads FQNEAQ (reference sequence). CDR3 coding DNA: TGTGCCAGCAGCCTTGACAGTGGCTATGGCTACACCTTC. Amino acid sequence: CASSLDSGYGYTF. Based on the CDR3 plus reference TRBV7-9 and TRBJ1-2, the full variable domain is DTGVSQNPRHKITKRGQNVTFRCDPISEHNRLYWYRQTLGQGPEFLTYFQNEAQLEKSRLLSDRFSAERPKGSFSTLEIQRTEQGDSAMYLCASSLDSGYGYTFGSGTRLTVV.

This chain joins TRBV27 and TRBJ1-1, with 7 nucleotides matching TRBD1. V was clipped by 2 bases and J by 4 bases; unmatched bases: 7. This CDR3 spans 15 amino acids. Germline CDR1 MNHEY, CDR2 SMNVEV (reference sequence). The CDR3 DNA sequence: TGTGCCAGCAGTTTAGACAGGGTGGTTACCACTGAAGCTTTCTTT. It yields the protein CASSLDRVVTTEAFF.

The chain links TRBV27 to TRBJ2-5; D gene unclear. Trimming stripped 2 bases from V and 5 bases from J, with 12 bases between. The length of the CDR3 is 14 residues. Germline V lookup: CDR1 MNHEY, CDR2 SMNVEV (reference sequence). This CDR3 is CASSLNSPVETQYF. Here the CDR3 DNA reads TGTGCCAGCAGTTTAAACAGTCCCGTGGAGACCCAGTACTTC.

The chain employs TRBV5-5 and TRBJ2-1; 9 bases line up with TRBD1. V shed 4 bases, J shed 3 bases, and the junction held 5 bases outside the gene matches. CDR3 length: 15 amino acids. Germline V gene sequence: CDR1 SGHKS, CDR2 YYEKEE (reference sequence). The CDR3 is CASSLDRGGYNEQFF. In nucleotides, the CDR3 is TGTGCCAGCAGCCTCGACAGGGGGGGCTACAATGAGCAGTTCTTC. Together with reference TRBV5-5 and TRBJ2-1, the CDR3 gives the full variable domain: DAGVTQSPTHLIKTRGQQVTLRCSPISGHKSVSWYQQVLGQGPQFIFQYYEKEERGRGNFPDRFSARQFPNYSSELNVNALLLGDSALYLCASSLDRGGYNEQFFGPGTRLTVL.

The table lists this clone with a few counts. This chain uses TRBV11-3 with TRBJ1-6; D gene ambiguous. Germline CDR1 is SGHNT and CDR2 is YENEEA. Trimming removed 6 bases from V and 3 bases from J, with 9 bases in between. This CDR3 has 14 residues. CDR3 region: CASSQTGYNSPLHF. CDR3 nucleotides: TGTGCCAGCAGTCAAACGGGCTATAATTCACCCCTCCACTTT.

A few counts support this clone. In nucleotides, the CDR3 is TGTGCCAGCAGCCAGTTCCCCGGGACAGATGGTTCACCCCTCCACTTT. This translates into CASSQFPGTDGSPLHF. The chain uses TRBV3-1 (or the pseudogene TRBV3-2) and TRBJ1-6, with 7 bases matching TRBD1. The V gene end was trimmed by 3 bases and the J gene end by 9 bases; junction bases not matched to a gene: 11. Germline V gene data show CDR1 as LGHDT and CDR2 as YNNKEL (reference sequence). This CDR3 has 16 amino acids.

The V call is TRBV14, the J call TRBJ2-3; tentatively, D is TRBD2 (6 bases). The germline V gene has CDR1 SGHDN and CDR2 FVKESK. The CDR3 sequence is 15 residues long. V was clipped by 1 base and J by 2 bases, with 10 bases between them. The CDR3 bases are TGTGCCAGCAGCCAAGTTGCGGGGTTCACAGATACGCAGTATTTT. Translation: CASSQVAGFTDTQYF.

The chain has TRBV5-1 and TRBJ1-2, with TRBD1 matching 8 bases. From germline, CDR1 is SGHRS and CDR2 YFSETQ. J lost 2 bases, V lost 3 bases, and 6 bases had no gene match. The CDR3 totals 15 residues. CDR3 sequence reads: CASSSTDRANYGYTF. DNA of the CDR3: TGCGCCAGCAGCTCTACGGACAGGGCAAACTATGGCTACACCTTC.

The chain joins TRBV5-1 to TRBJ1-4; weak D call: TRBD1 (5 bases). Germline CDR1 SGHRS, CDR2 YFSETQ. Trimming stripped 3 bases from V and 0 bases from J, with 9 bases between. The CDR3 sequence is 15 residues long. The CDR3 DNA sequence: TGCGCCAGCAGCTCAGGGTTTGCAACTAATGAAAAACTGTTTTTT. Translating it yields CASSSGFATNEKLFF.

This CDR3 reads CASSPHKMNTGELFF. The CDR3 region has the DNA TGTGCCAGCAGCCCGCACAAGATGAACACCGGGGAGCTGTTTTTT. J is TRBJ2-2 and V is TRBV7-3; D uncertain. The CDR3 runs 15 residues. In germline, CDR1 is SGHTA, CDR2 FQGTGA. The V gene lost 5 bases and the J gene lost 1 base, with 11 bases spanning the gap.

V is TRBV19 and J is TRBJ2-1; 10 nucleotides agree with TRBD1. This CDR3 has 16 residues. V lost 6 bases and J lost 7; bases outside the gene matches: 12. CDR1 is LNHDA and CDR2 is SQIVND in the germline V gene (reference sequence). CDR3 in DNA: TGTGCCAGTAGGGGGCCTCGACAGGGGGCACGGAATGAGCAGTTCTTC. Protein product: CASRGPRQGARNEQFF.

This chain links TRBV3-1 (or the pseudogene TRBV3-2) with TRBJ1-2; 8 bases match TRBD1. Germline V CDR1 and CDR2: LGHDT, YNNKEL (reference sequence). The junction had 5 bases not matched to a gene; V was cut back by 4 bases and J by 4 bases. This CDR3 region has 14 residues. CDR3 amino acids: CASSPTGGGYGYTF. The CDR3 region has the DNA TGTGCCAGCAGCCCAACAGGGGGTGGCTATGGCTACACCTTC.

The rearrangement joins TRBV5-1 to TRBJ1-2, with D uncertain. There are 15 residues in the CDR3. In germline, CDR1 is SGHRS, CDR2 YFSETQ. The germline V and J ends were trimmed by 0 bases and 6 bases, with 15 bases remaining between them. The CDR3 DNA reads TGCGCCAGCAGCTTGGCCCAGGCTGTTATCAATGGCTACACCTTC. As protein: CASSLAQAVINGYTF.

The rearrangement joins TRBV2 to TRBJ1-1; no definite D call. CDR1 and CDR2 (germline): SNHLY, FYNNEI. There are 12 residues in the CDR3. Trimming stripped 4 bases from V and 3 bases from J, with 6 bases between. The CDR3 loop is CASSGRYTEAFF. The CDR3 bases are TGTGCCAGCAGTGGCCGGTACACTGAAGCTTTCTTT.

The chain's CDR3 is CAIRRDSSNTEAFF. CDR3 sequence (DNA): TGTGCCATCAGACGGGACAGTTCGAACACTGAAGCTTTCTTT. The chain is built from TRBV10-3 and TRBJ1-1; 7 nucleotides align to TRBD1. The CDR3 runs 14 residues. CDR1 and CDR2 (germline): ENHRY, SYGVKD. The V and J ends lost 6 bases and 1 base, in that order; junction bases with no gene match: 5.